This T cell receptor (beta chain) was identified during a study of T-cell reconstitution after alpha-beta-depleted transplantation in children. The CDR3 runs 16 residues. Trimming took 4 bases from V and 2 from J, leaving 17 bases between them. From germline, CDR1 is SGDLS and CDR2 YYNGEE. This clonotype has only a few counts. TCRbeta library construction was performed incorporating unique molecular identifiers. TCRdb passed the PCR reads through MiXCR, listing each CDR3 protein once. The sample shows 500,000 to 650,000 distinct CDR3 sequences, approximately 10% of them seen only once. The source was PBMCs, mostly from graft donor cells, collected 180 days after TCRalphabeta/CD19-depleted stem cell transplant. The receptor comes from a female patient aged 2-10 years who had a stem cell transplant for aplastic anemia, so the T cells may come from the graft donor. This chain connects TRBV9 to TRBJ2-3; D unclear. The CDR3 DNA follows: TGTGCCAGCAGCAGTCTGAGATCATTTCCCACAGATACGCAGTATTTT. Its protein product is CASSSLRSFPTDTQYF.